This T cell receptor beta chain came from a study of graft-versus-host responses after intestinal transplantation. CDR1 and CDR2 from the germline V gene are MNHNY and SVGAGI (reference sequence). CDR3 length: 15 amino acids. Trimming removed 2 bases from V and 8 bases from J, with 15 bases in between. Comment on this clone: The antigen remains unidentified.

Assay: immunoSEQ multiplex PCR; the TCRdb copy retains only in-frame clones and omits some. The table lists roughly 120,000 clones, about nine tenths of them singletons, with 0.18% in the top ten. Material: unstimulated CD4+ T cells sorted from spleen or lymph node cells, obtained before intestinal transplant. This rearrangement joins TRBV6-6 to TRBJ1-4, with D maybe TRBD1 (6 bases). This clonotype was sampled from a human donor who received an intestinal transplant. As DNA, the CDR3 is TGTGCCAGCAGTTACGAGCAGGGGTGGAGGGAAAAACTGTTTTTT. Translating gives CASSYEQGWREKLFF.